Listed here are 28 T cell receptor beta chains from one sample, sequenced in a study of early stage breast cancer tumors. TCRdb keeps only in-frame clones here, not all; method: immunoSEQ multiplex PCR. Here the sample spans roughly 14,000 clones, roughly 83% being singletons. The sample was normal breast tissue next to the tumor. These receptors all stem from a person in their thirties with breast cancer.

The rearrangement links TRBV27 to TRBJ2-1; D is perhaps TRBD2 (5 bases). The V and J ends lost 4 bases and 2 bases respectively, with 15 bases between them. CDR1 is MNHEY and CDR2 is SMNVEV in the germline V gene (reference sequence). The CDR3 extends over 16 amino acids. DNA of the CDR3: TGTGCCAGCAGTTCCCTGGGTGGGAGCCCCTACAATGAGCAGTTCTTC. Translation: CASSSLGGSPYNEQFF.

The chain uses TRBV1 and TRBJ1-2. TRBV1 is flagged as a pseudogene. The CDR3 is made up of 15 amino acids. The CDR3 DNA sequence: TGCACTAATATCCCGTTGCTAGTTACAAACTATGGCTACACCTTC. It translates to CTNIPLLVTNYGYTF.

The chain carries TRBV28 and TRBJ1-5, with a weak D call TRBD1 (5 bases). V dropped 1 base and J dropped 2 bases, with 9 bases sitting between them. Germline V gives CDR1 MDHEN, CDR2 SYDVKM. The CDR3 runs to 15 residues. The CDR3 loop is CASSLFGGGNQPQHF. CDR3 nucleotides: TGTGCCAGCAGTTTATTTGGGGGGGGCAATCAGCCCCAGCATTTT.

This clone showed up just a few times. The chain employs TRBV6-5 and TRBJ2-7; 10 nucleotides align to TRBD2. V lost 7 bases, J lost 2 bases, and 8 bases stayed unmatched. The CDR3 spans 15 residues. Germline V gene data show CDR1 as MNHEY and CDR2 as SVGAGI. The chain's CDR3 is CASTRTSGTAYEQYF. CDR3 DNA: TGTGCCAGCACCAGGACTAGCGGAACGGCCTACGAGCAGTACTTC.

The CDR3 nucleotides read TGTGCCAGTCCGGCTAGCGGGAGAGGTAATCGGGCCGGGGAGCTGTTTTTT. Residues: CASPASGRGNRAGELFF. The chain carries TRBV27 and TRBJ2-2, with 10 bases fitting TRBD2. CDR1 is MNHEY and CDR2 is SMNVEV in the germline V gene (reference sequence). V gave up 9 bases and J gave up 6 bases; unmatched junction bases: 16. The CDR3 totals 17 residues.

The V gene is TRBV7-2, the J gene TRBJ1-2; D perhaps matches TRBD1 (5 bases). The CDR3 has 13 residues. The germline V and J ends were trimmed by 5 bases and 1 base, with 8 bases remaining between them. Germline V gives CDR1 SGHTA, CDR2 FQGNSA. The CDR3 sequence is CASSRGLNYGYTF. CDR3 coding DNA: TGTGCCAGCAGCCGGGGCCTTAACTATGGCTACACCTTC. The complete variable domain, with remaining parts taken from reference TRBV7-2 and TRBJ1-2, reads GAGVSQSPSNKVTEKGKDVELRCDPISGHTALYWYRQSLGQGLEFLIYFQGNSAPDKSGLPSDRFSAERTGGSVSTLTIQRTQQEDSAVYLCASSRGLNYGYTFGSGTRLTVV.

The chain employs TRBV28 and TRBJ2-7; tentatively, D is TRBD1 (6 bases). Trimming left V 7 bases short and J 5 bases short, with 21 bases between. Germline V gene lookup returns CDR1 MDHEN and CDR2 SYDVKM. The CDR3 has 15 residues. The CDR3, as DNA: TGTGCCAGCACCTTACAGGGTCTTAGGGACAACGAGCAGTACTTC. This encodes CASTLQGLRDNEQYF.

The rearrangement links TRBV30 to TRBJ2-5, with D possibly TRBD2 on 6 matching bases. The CDR3 has 16 residues. Germline V gene lookup returns CDR1 GTSNPN and CDR2 SVGIG (reference sequence). V lost 1 base to trimming and J lost 5 bases, with 20 bases between them. CDR3 protein: CAWSADQGGGWETQYF. The DNA of the CDR3 is TGTGCCTGGAGTGCCGATCAGGGTGGAGGGTGGGAGACCCAGTACTTC.

This rearrangement joins TRBV4-2 to TRBJ2-1, with TRBD2 identical over 9 bases. Germline V gene data show CDR1 as LGHNA and CDR2 as YNFKEQ. The V segment lost 0 bases and the J segment 10 bases; nucleotides outside the gene matches: 10. CDR3 length equals 16 residues. The CDR3 is CASSQDYGGRAGEQFF. The DNA for the CDR3 is TGTGCCAGCAGCCAAGATTACGGCGGGAGGGCCGGAGAGCAGTTCTTC.

The V and J genes are TRBV7-8 and TRBJ1-1, with TRBD1 identical over 8 bases. The CDR3 is 15 residues long. Trimming took 3 bases from V and 5 from J; bases not matched to a gene: 8. CDR1 SGHVS and CDR2 FQNEAQ come from the germline V gene. The CDR3, as DNA: TGTGCCAGCAGCTTCGCGGACAGGGTTGGGACTGAAGCTTTCTTT. It specifies CASSFADRVGTEAFF.

This chain links TRBV4-3 with TRBJ2-2; a possible D gene is TRBD1 (5 bases). The V gene's germline CDR1 is LGHNA and CDR2 YSLEER. Trimming removed 4 bases from V and 4 bases from J, with 13 bases in between. The CDR3 is 15 amino acids. The CDR3 DNA sequence: TGCGCCAGCAGCCTTGAGACAGAAATCACCGGGGAGCTGTTTTTT. Its protein product is CASSLETEITGELFF.

This clone was seen a single time. The J gene is TRBJ2-1, the V gene TRBV11-3; 14 bases match TRBD2. The V gene's germline CDR1 is SGHNT and CDR2 YENEEA. The CDR3 consists of 17 residues. Trimming took 5 bases from V and 4 from J; bases not matched to a gene: 7. CDR3 nucleotide sequence: TGTGCCAGCAGCCCCGACCGACTAGCGGGGGGGTACAATGAGCAGTTCTTC. It codes for CASSPDRLAGGYNEQFF.

This chain uses TRBV15 with TRBJ2-7; 9 bases are a match to TRBD2. Looked up from germline, CDR1 is LNHNV and CDR2 is YYDKDF (reference sequence). CDR3 length: 19 residues. V was pared by 0 bases and J by 4 bases, with 16 bases of the junction left unmatched. CDR3 sequence (DNA): TGTGCCACCAGCAGAGATCTGGAGACCGTGGCGGGAGGGCCTTACGAGCAGTACTTC. It specifies CATSRDLETVAGGPYEQYF.

The chain has TRBV11-2 and TRBJ2-1; D remains ambiguous. The CDR3 is 14 residues long. V lost 5 bases, J lost 3 bases, and 11 bases lay in between. Looked up from germline, CDR1 is SGHAT and CDR2 is FQNNGV. CDR3 sequence (DNA): TGTGCCAGCAGCCTACTACGAGGCTACAATGAGCAGTTCTTC. This translates into CASSLLRGYNEQFF.

The chain is built from TRBV7-2 and TRBJ1-1; D gene uncertain. The CDR3 has 13 amino acids. Germline values: CDR1 SGHTA, CDR2 FQGNSA. With 3 bases removed from V and 8 bases from J, the gap between germline ends came to 13 bases. The CDR3 DNA sequence: TGTGCCAGCAGCTTTTATCCGAATTTAGAAGCTTTCTTT. It codes for CASSFYPNLEAFF.

The CDR3 region is CAISSRQGANNSPLHF. The CDR3 DNA follows: TGTGCCATCAGTAGTCGACAGGGGGCTAATAATTCACCCCTCCACTTT. V usage is TRBV10-3 and J usage is TRBJ1-6; TRBD1 matches at 10 bases. The V segment lost 5 bases and the J segment 5 bases; nucleotides outside the gene matches: 6. The CDR3 consists of 16 residues. Germline V CDR1 and CDR2: ENHRY, SYGVKD.

The rearrangement joins TRBV19 to TRBJ2-1; D assignment may be TRBD1 or TRBD2 (5 bases each). CDR1 is LNHDA, CDR2 SQIVND, per germline (reference sequence). This CDR3 region has 15 residues. With 5 bases removed from V and 3 bases from J, the gap between germline ends came to 14 bases. The CDR3 loop reads CASSEGPLGYNEQFF. For the CDR3, the DNA is TGTGCCAGTAGTGAGGGACCTTTGGGCTACAATGAGCAGTTCTTC.

This clone showed up just a few times. V and J are TRBV6-8 and TRBJ1-6; D ambiguous. Germline V gene sequence: CDR1 MNHGY, CDR2 SAAAGT. Trimming shortened V by 2 bases and J by 10 bases, and 21 bases separated the two germline ends. This CDR3 has 17 amino acids. The CDR3 DNA reads as TGTGCCAGCAGTTACCCCCGGGAACCCGAAGAGCAATCACCCCTCCACTTT. Protein product: CASSYPREPEEQSPLHF.

The chain recombines TRBV9 with TRBJ2-1; D might be TRBD2 (6 bases). V was pared by 0 bases and J by 6 bases, with 16 bases between. The CDR3 contains 16 residues. Germline V lookup: CDR1 SGDLS, CDR2 YYNGEE. This chain's CDR3 is CASSVGGTRGLNEQFF. The CDR3 DNA reads as TGTGCCAGCAGCGTAGGCGGGACCAGAGGCCTCAATGAGCAGTTCTTC.

This chain links TRBV15 with TRBJ2-3; TRBD2 aligns across 9 bases. Trimming cost V 5 bases and J 5 bases; bases outside gene matches: 8. CDR1 is LNHNV, CDR2 YYDKDF, per germline (reference sequence). This CDR3 region has 15 residues. In DNA form, the CDR3 reads TGTGCCACCAGCGGCGCGGGACTAGCCAGAGATACGCAGTATTTT. This encodes CATSGAGLARDTQYF. The variable domain in full, with the rest retrieved from reference TRBV15 and TRBJ2-3, is DAMVIQNPRYQVTQFGKPVTLSCSQTLNHNVMYWYQQKSSQAPKLLFHYYDKDFNNEADTPDNFQSRRPNTSFCFLDIRSPGLGDTAMYLCATSGAGLARDTQYFGPGTRLTVL.

This clone was seen a single time. The J gene is TRBJ2-1, the V gene TRBV19; D gene unclear. V lost 3 bases to trimming and J lost 2 bases, with 11 bases between them. Looked up from germline, CDR1 is LNHDA and CDR2 is SQIVND (reference sequence). The CDR3 is 15 amino acids. The CDR3 reads CASSMGGITYNEQFF. DNA of the CDR3: TGTGCCAGTAGTATGGGCGGAATAACCTACAATGAGCAGTTCTTC.

The DNA of the CDR3 is TGCGCCAGCAGCCAAGATGTGGGACAGGGCTTTCCCTACAATGAGCAGTTCTTC. Protein sequence: CASSQDVGQGFPYNEQFF. This chain links TRBV4-1 with TRBJ2-1; 9 bases map to TRBD1. Germline V gene sequence: CDR1 MGHRA, CDR2 YSYEKL. With V trimmed by 0 bases and J by 2 bases, 8 bases remained unmatched. This CDR3 has 18 amino acids.

The chain combines TRBV21-1 with TRBJ1-5. TRBV21-1 is a documented pseudogene. The CDR3 loop spans 15 amino acids. The CDR3 DNA is TGTGCCAGCAGCAGAGGGGCAGGGAGGGTTCAGCCCCAGCATTTT. Its translation is CASSRGAGRVQPQHF.

J is TRBJ2-1 and V is TRBV5-4, with 7 bases that match TRBD2. V lost 1 base to trimming and J lost 0 bases; unmatched junction nucleotides: 7. This CDR3 contains 17 residues. The germline gives CDR1 SGHNT, CDR2 YYREEE (reference sequence). CDR3 DNA sequence: TGTGCCAGCAGCTTGTCGCCGGGGGGATACTCCTACAATGAGCAGTTCTTC. It is translated as CASSLSPGGYSYNEQFF.

CDR3 bases: TGCAGCGTTGCAGGGGGTTGGGGGACGGATCCCTACAATGAGCAGTTCTTC. Translating gives CSVAGGWGTDPYNEQFF. The rearrangement joins TRBV29-1 to TRBJ2-1; TRBD1 aligns across 7 bases. CDR1 and CDR2 (germline): SQVTM, ANQGSEA. The CDR3 spans 17 residues. V lost 4 bases and J lost 2; bases outside the gene matches: 14.

V usage is TRBV4-3 and J usage is TRBJ2-5, with D possibly matching TRBD1 (5 bases). The V end lost 1 base, the J end lost 5 bases, and 14 bases lay between the germline ends. CDR1 and CDR2 from the germline V gene are LGHNA and YSLEER. This CDR3 contains 15 residues. The CDR3 DNA reads as TGCGCCAGCAGCCAAGGGGGCGGTGCTGGGGAGACCCAGTACTTC. Protein product: CASSQGGGAGETQYF.

The CDR3 bases are TGTGCCAGCAGCAAAAACCGGGGGGCCGCATCCTACGAGCAGTACTTC. This codes for CASSKNRGAASYEQYF. The chain joins TRBV21-1 to TRBJ2-7; the D call of TRBD2 is as the table states it, not checked on the DNA. TRBV21-1 is described as a pseudogene. This CDR3 is built from 16 residues.

The chain uses TRBV7-9 and TRBJ1-1, with a weak D call TRBD1 (6 bases). V lost 0 bases and J lost 3, with 11 bases in between. There are 15 residues in the CDR3. The germline gives CDR1 SEHNR, CDR2 FQNEAQ (reference sequence). In nucleotides, the CDR3 is TGTGCCAGCAGCTTAGCACTGGGGGCCTACACTGAAGCTTTCTTT. Translation gives CASSLALGAYTEAFF.